This record looks at one T cell receptor beta chain sequence and its context. These data are taken from a study of blood T cell repertoires in COVID-19. Study background: T cells, B-cell-depleted T cells, or PBMCs provided the cDNA or gDNA that served as material.

The repertoire was sequenced with immunoSEQ multiplex PCR; TCRdb's copy has only in-frame clones and lacks some. In the table there are under 300,000 clones, roughly 84% of which are singletons. The CDR3 is 15 residues long. Germline V gene lookup returns CDR1 SGHNT and CDR2 YYREEE (reference sequence). V was cut by 0 bases and J by 1 base, with 10 bases left in between. Sequences were obtained from peripheral blood. This sequence was found in a woman aged 40 to 50 who had recovered from COVID-19. The chain uses TRBV5-4 and TRBJ1-2; the D gene is possibly TRBD1 (5 bases). The CDR3 protein is CASSLDRQLNYGYTF. The CDR3 DNA follows: TGTGCCAGCAGCTTGGACAGGCAGCTTAACTATGGCTACACCTTC.